This is a list of T cell receptor beta chains from one sample in a study of OX40 agonist ivuxolimab in advanced cancers. Sequencing used immunoSEQ multiplex PCR; TCRdb keeps in-frame clones, though not all of them. The table includes around 44,000 clones, about 87% detected once. Sequenced here: CD4+ or CD8+ T cells sorted from blood, sampled in a trial of the OX40 agonist ivuxolimab. Receptors originate from an adult with an advanced solid tumor such as melanoma, head and neck, liver or kidney cancer. Each CDR3 is given with its conserved first and last residue. Each record gives: clone size, V gene, J gene, D gene, CDR3 protein, CDR3 DNA. A D gene is named only where the DNA matches it firmly. Where a row states a size, it is once, few, many or the class of an expanded clone; other rows omit it.

clone_size: -
v_call: TRBV11-2
j_call: TRBJ2-5
d_call: -
cdr3_aa: CASSLVGLTGTQYF
cdr3_nt: TGTGCCAGCAGCTTAGTGGGGCTCACTGGGACCCAGTACTTC

clone_size: -
v_call: TRBV5-1
j_call: TRBJ2-7
d_call: -
cdr3_aa: CASRADSNYEQYF
cdr3_nt: TGCGCCAGCAGAGCGGATTCTAACTACGAGCAGTACTTC

clone_size: -
v_call: TRBV5-1
j_call: TRBJ2-1
d_call: -
cdr3_aa: CASSLADHNEQFF
cdr3_nt: TGCGCCAGCAGCTTGGCCGACCACAATGAGCAGTTCTTC

clone_size: -
v_call: TRBV5-8
j_call: TRBJ1-4
d_call: -
cdr3_aa: CASSSQGSGNEKLFF
cdr3_nt: TGTGCCAGCAGCTCTCAGGGTTCAGGAAATGAAAAACTGTTTTTT

clone_size: -
v_call: TRBV4-1
j_call: TRBJ2-3
d_call: TRBD2
cdr3_aa: CASSYYAGDPDTQYF
cdr3_nt: TGCGCCAGCAGCTACTACGCGGGGGACCCAGATACGCAGTATTTT

clone_size: -
v_call: TRBV2
j_call: TRBJ1-5
d_call: TRBD1
cdr3_aa: CASSDRGTGNQPQHF
cdr3_nt: TGTGCCAGCAGTGATAGGGGGACAGGGAATCAGCCCCAGCATTTT

clone_size: -
v_call: TRBV5-1
j_call: TRBJ1-1
d_call: TRBD1
cdr3_aa: CASSPQGAKGTEAFF
cdr3_nt: TGCGCCAGCAGCCCACAGGGGGCGAAGGGCACTGAAGCTTTCTTT

clone_size: -
v_call: TRBV5-1
j_call: TRBJ2-3
d_call: TRBD1
cdr3_aa: CASSLTGTASTDTQYF
cdr3_nt: TGCGCCAGCAGCCTCACCGGGACAGCTAGCACAGATACGCAGTATTTT

clone_size: -
v_call: TRBV7-9
j_call: TRBJ2-1
d_call: -
cdr3_aa: CASSSTSYNEQFF
cdr3_nt: TGTGCCAGCAGCTCGACGTCCTACAATGAGCAGTTCTTC

clone_size: -
v_call: TRBV19
j_call: TRBJ1-5
d_call: -
cdr3_aa: CASRGPENQPQHF
cdr3_nt: TGTGCCAGTAGGGGCCCTGAAAATCAGCCCCAGCATTTT

clone_size: -
v_call: TRBV28
j_call: TRBJ1-1
d_call: -
cdr3_aa: CATLTGLNTEAFF
cdr3_nt: TGTGCCACCCTAACAGGGCTGAACACTGAAGCTTTCTTT

clone_size: -
v_call: TRBV5-1
j_call: TRBJ2-7
d_call: -
cdr3_aa: CASSNSWGYEQYF
cdr3_nt: TGCGCCAGCAGTAACAGTTGGGGCTACGAGCAGTACTTC

clone_size: -
v_call: TRBV10-2
j_call: TRBJ2-3
d_call: -
cdr3_aa: CASRTQGWTDTQYF
cdr3_nt: TGCGCCAGCAGGACTCAGGGTTGGACAGATACGCAGTATTTT

clone_size: -
v_call: TRBV2
j_call: TRBJ2-7
d_call: -
cdr3_aa: CASSGQAYEQYF
cdr3_nt: TGTGCCAGCAGTGGACAGGCCTACGAGCAGTACTTC

clone_size: -
v_call: TRBV7-9
j_call: TRBJ2-3
d_call: -
cdr3_aa: CASSLGAPGDTQYF
cdr3_nt: TGTGCCAGCAGCTTAGGGGCACCGGGAGATACGCAGTATTTT

clone_size: -
v_call: TRBV6-5
j_call: TRBJ1-1
d_call: -
cdr3_aa: CASLTAGDTEAFF
cdr3_nt: TGTGCCAGTCTAACGGCTGGGGACACTGAAGCTTTCTTT

clone_size: once
v_call: TRBV9
j_call: TRBJ1-1
d_call: -
cdr3_aa: CASSVEGANTEAFF
cdr3_nt: TGTGCCAGCAGCGTCGAGGGCGCGAACACTGAAGCTTTCTTT

clone_size: -
v_call: TRBV11-2
j_call: TRBJ1-2
d_call: TRBD1
cdr3_aa: CASSRRGTGEHGYTF
cdr3_nt: TGTGCCAGCAGCCGACGGGGGACAGGGGAACATGGCTACACCTTC

clone_size: once
v_call: TRBV18
j_call: TRBJ1-1
d_call: -
cdr3_aa: CASSPSGGANTEAFF
cdr3_nt: TGTGCCAGCTCACCCTCCGGGGGGGCGAACACTGAAGCTTTCTTT

clone_size: -
v_call: TRBV9
j_call: TRBJ2-5
d_call: -
cdr3_aa: CASSTTQTVETQYF
cdr3_nt: TGTGCCAGCAGTACAACTCAGACGGTAGAGACCCAGTACTTC

clone_size: -
v_call: TRBV7-8
j_call: TRBJ1-2
d_call: -
cdr3_aa: CASSYRTGGYTF
cdr3_nt: TGTGCCAGCAGCTACCGGACCGGAGGCTACACCTTC

clone_size: -
v_call: TRBV6-4
j_call: TRBJ2-7
d_call: -
cdr3_aa: CASSYSGQSYEQYF
cdr3_nt: TGTGCCAGCAGTTACTCCGGCCAGAGCTACGAGCAGTACTTC

clone_size: -
v_call: TRBV6-6
j_call: TRBJ2-7
d_call: TRBD2
cdr3_aa: CASSYRKRGGSYEQYF
cdr3_nt: TGTGCCAGCAGTTATCGAAAGCGGGGGGGCTCCTACGAGCAGTACTTC

clone_size: -
v_call: TRBV7-3
j_call: TRBJ2-7
d_call: -
cdr3_aa: CASSLRDTSYEQYF
cdr3_nt: TGTGCCAGCAGTCTCCGGGACACCTCCTACGAGCAGTACTTC

clone_size: -
v_call: TRBV29-1
j_call: TRBJ2-5
d_call: TRBD1
cdr3_aa: CSARQGAQETQYF
cdr3_nt: TGCAGCGCCCGACAGGGGGCGCAAGAGACCCAGTACTTC

clone_size: -
v_call: TRBV7-9
j_call: TRBJ2-7
d_call: TRBD2
cdr3_aa: CASSLLVSGDLGEQYF
cdr3_nt: TGTGCCAGCAGCTTATTAGTTAGCGGGGACCTGGGAGAGCAGTACTTC

clone_size: -
v_call: TRBV7-2
j_call: TRBJ1-5
d_call: -
cdr3_aa: CASSLDWAAYSNQPQHF
cdr3_nt: TGTGCCAGCAGTTTAGATTGGGCAGCTTATAGCAATCAGCCCCAGCATTTT

clone_size: -
v_call: TRBV27
j_call: TRBJ2-3
d_call: TRBD2
cdr3_aa: CASRASGADTQYF
cdr3_nt: TGTGCCAGCAGGGCTAGCGGGGCAGATACGCAGTATTTT

clone_size: few
v_call: TRBV19
j_call: TRBJ1-5
d_call: -
cdr3_aa: CASSWGPNQPQHF
cdr3_nt: TGTGCCAGTAGTTGGGGCCCAAATCAGCCCCAGCATTTT

clone_size: few
v_call: TRBV27
j_call: TRBJ2-7
d_call: -
cdr3_aa: CASRTEGPYEQYF
cdr3_nt: TGTGCCAGCAGGACGGAAGGTCCCTACGAGCAGTACTTC

clone_size: once
v_call: TRBV4-1
j_call: TRBJ2-5
d_call: TRBD1
cdr3_aa: CASSPGTGGPETQYF
cdr3_nt: TGCGCCAGCAGCCCCGGGACAGGAGGCCCGGAGACCCAGTACTTC

clone_size: -
v_call: TRBV11-1
j_call: TRBJ2-2
d_call: -
cdr3_aa: CASSLAGGGELFF
cdr3_nt: TGTGCCAGCAGCTTAGCCGGTGGCGGGGAGCTGTTTTTT

clone_size: -
v_call: TRBV20-1
j_call: TRBJ2-1
d_call: -
cdr3_aa: CSAATVNEQFF
cdr3_nt: TGCAGTGCCGCGACGGTAAACGAGCAGTTCTTC

clone_size: -
v_call: TRBV12-5
j_call: TRBJ2-2
d_call: -
cdr3_aa: CASGLFPLTANTGELFF
cdr3_nt: TGTGCTAGTGGTTTGTTCCCGTTGACAGCGAACACCGGGGAGCTGTTTTTT

clone_size: -
v_call: TRBV7-7
j_call: TRBJ1-1
d_call: -
cdr3_aa: CASSLTGITEAFF
cdr3_nt: TGTGCTAGCAGCCTCACGGGTATTACTGAAGCTTTCTTT

clone_size: once
v_call: TRBV7-2
j_call: TRBJ2-2
d_call: TRBD1
cdr3_aa: CASKLDRAGTGELFF
cdr3_nt: TGTGCCAGCAAACTGGACAGGGCCGGAACCGGGGAGCTGTTTTTT

clone_size: once
v_call: TRBV29-1
j_call: TRBJ1-1
d_call: TRBD1
cdr3_aa: CSVPAGQTKTEAFF
cdr3_nt: TGCAGCGTCCCAGCGGGACAGACGAAAACTGAAGCTTTCTTT

clone_size: -
v_call: TRBV6-1
j_call: TRBJ2-7
d_call: TRBD1
cdr3_aa: CASSLRDRVDEQYF
cdr3_nt: TGTGCCAGCAGCCTCCGGGACAGGGTCGACGAGCAGTACTTC

clone_size: -
v_call: TRBV7-9
j_call: TRBJ2-1
d_call: -
cdr3_aa: CASSLGGGLEQFF
cdr3_nt: TGTGCCAGCAGCTTGGGCGGAGGGCTTGAGCAGTTCTTC

clone_size: -
v_call: TRBV7-9
j_call: TRBJ2-5
d_call: TRBD1
cdr3_aa: CASSANPQGAGTQYF
cdr3_nt: TGTGCCAGCAGCGCGAACCCCCAGGGGGCAGGGACCCAGTACTTC

clone_size: -
v_call: TRBV11-2
j_call: TRBJ2-3
d_call: -
cdr3_aa: CASSLGAGADTQYF
cdr3_nt: TGTGCCAGCAGCTTAGGAGCCGGGGCAGATACGCAGTATTTT

clone_size: -
v_call: TRBV7-6
j_call: TRBJ2-1
d_call: -
cdr3_aa: CASSLAMDEQFF
cdr3_nt: TGTGCCAGCAGCTTAGCTATGGATGAGCAGTTCTTC

clone_size: -
v_call: TRBV11-2
j_call: TRBJ2-7
d_call: TRBD2
cdr3_aa: CAPPRQNSGGCPKFDEQYF
cdr3_nt: TGTGCCCCCCCGAGGCAGAATAGCGGGGGTTGCCCCAAATTTGACGAGCAGTACTTC

clone_size: -
v_call: TRBV7-3
j_call: TRBJ2-7
d_call: TRBD2
cdr3_aa: CASSLAASGPYEQYF
cdr3_nt: TGTGCCAGCAGCTTAGCGGCTAGCGGCCCCTACGAGCAGTACTTC

clone_size: -
v_call: TRBV7-9
j_call: TRBJ1-5
d_call: -
cdr3_aa: CASSPSGGNQPQHF
cdr3_nt: TGTGCCAGCAGCCCCAGTGGTGGGAATCAGCCCCAGCATTTT

clone_size: few
v_call: TRBV6-1
j_call: TRBJ1-1
d_call: -
cdr3_aa: CASSESGTWTDLSAEAFF
cdr3_nt: TGTGCCAGCAGTGAATCGGGAACTTGGACAGACCTCTCAGCTGAAGCTTTCTTT

clone_size: -
v_call: TRBV4-2
j_call: TRBJ2-2
d_call: TRBD2
cdr3_aa: CASSQDGTSGSSANTGELFF
cdr3_nt: TGTGCCAGCAGCCAAGATGGGACTAGCGGGAGTAGCGCGAACACCGGGGAGCTGTTTTTT